This TCR beta chain stems from a study of T cell repertoires in cytomegalovirus infection. Study information: CMV epitopes that were recently identified and HLA-C-restricted were used alongside well-studied HLA-B-restricted ones. Indicated by public TCR beta signatures were CMV infection and matching HLA type. Study observations and caveats: HLA-C-restricted CMV clonotypes gave the most frequent clonotype in two of eight donors. CMV carriers with the relevant HLA were identified by cumulative public TCR beta family frequency.

The CDR3 is 12 amino acids. Germline V CDR1 and CDR2: SNHLY, FYNNEI. V shed 6 bases and J shed 4 bases, with 9 bases lying between them. MiXCR, applied by TCRdb to the reads, yields one record per CDR3 protein. Here the sample spans hundreds of thousands of distinct CDR3 sequences, approximately 33% being singletons. Details on this clonotype: As yet, its antigen is unknown.

This chain links TRBV2 with TRBJ2-5, with D perhaps TRBD1 or TRBD2 (6 bases each). This specimen consisted of cultured PBMCs, obtained from culture after CMV antigen stimulation. This clonotype was sampled from a human donor in good health (CMV status not recorded). Some clones in this sample may be carry-over from other donors' samples. The DNA for the CDR3 is TGTGCCAGCAGGGGGGGCCGAGAGACCCAGTACTTC. Protein product: CASRGGRETQYF.